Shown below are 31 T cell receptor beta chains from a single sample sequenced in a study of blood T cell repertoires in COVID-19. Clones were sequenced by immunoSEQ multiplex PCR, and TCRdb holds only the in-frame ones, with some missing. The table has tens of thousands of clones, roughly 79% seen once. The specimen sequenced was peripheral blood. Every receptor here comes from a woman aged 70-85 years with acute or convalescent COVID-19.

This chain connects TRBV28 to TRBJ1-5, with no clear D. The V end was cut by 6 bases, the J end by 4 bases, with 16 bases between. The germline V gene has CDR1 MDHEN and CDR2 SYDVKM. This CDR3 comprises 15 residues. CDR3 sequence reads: CASRIQRRANQPQHF. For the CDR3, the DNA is TGTGCCAGCAGGATCCAGAGGAGGGCAAATCAGCCCCAGCATTTT.

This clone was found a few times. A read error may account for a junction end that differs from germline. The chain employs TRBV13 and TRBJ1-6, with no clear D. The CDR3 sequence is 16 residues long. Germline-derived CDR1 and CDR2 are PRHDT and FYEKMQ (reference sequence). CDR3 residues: CASRLGASSYNSPLHF. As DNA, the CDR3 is TGTGCCAGCCGCTTGGGTGCTAGCTCCTATAATTCACCCCTCCACTTT.

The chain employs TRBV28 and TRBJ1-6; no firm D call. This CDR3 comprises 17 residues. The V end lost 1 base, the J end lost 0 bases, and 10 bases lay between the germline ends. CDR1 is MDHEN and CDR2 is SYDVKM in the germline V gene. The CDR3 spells CASSLYTRSSYNSPLHF. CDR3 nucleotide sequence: TGTGCCAGCAGTTTATATACAAGGAGCTCCTATAATTCACCCCTCCACTTT.

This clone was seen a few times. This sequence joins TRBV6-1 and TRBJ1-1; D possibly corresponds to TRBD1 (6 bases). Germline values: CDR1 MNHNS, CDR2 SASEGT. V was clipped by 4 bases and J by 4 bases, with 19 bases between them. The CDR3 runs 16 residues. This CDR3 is CASSGGPDRLGTEAFF. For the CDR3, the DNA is TGTGCCAGCAGTGGGGGCCCCGACAGGCTGGGCACTGAAGCTTTCTTT.

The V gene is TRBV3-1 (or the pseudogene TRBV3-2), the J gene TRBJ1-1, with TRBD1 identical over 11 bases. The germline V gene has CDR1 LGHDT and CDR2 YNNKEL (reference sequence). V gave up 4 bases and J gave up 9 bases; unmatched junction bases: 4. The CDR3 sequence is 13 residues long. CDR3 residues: CASSLGQGAQAFF. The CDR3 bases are TGTGCCAGCAGCCTAGGACAGGGGGCGCAAGCTTTCTTT.

The CDR3 loop is CASSLAGITEAFF. In DNA, the CDR3 is TGCGCCAGCAGCTTGGCAGGGATCACTGAAGCTTTCTTT. The chain carries TRBV5-1 and TRBJ1-1, with D maybe TRBD1 (5 bases). The CDR3 extends over 13 amino acids. V was trimmed by 0 bases and J by 4 bases, leaving 7 bases between them. The germline V gene has CDR1 SGHRS and CDR2 YFSETQ. The full variable domain, its missing parts supplied by reference TRBV5-1 and TRBJ1-1, is KAGVTQTPRYLIKTRGQQVTLSCSPISGHRSVSWYQQTPGQGLQFLFEYFSETQRNKGNFPGRFSGRQFSNSRSEMNVSTLELGDSALYLCASSLAGITEAFFGQGTRLTVV.

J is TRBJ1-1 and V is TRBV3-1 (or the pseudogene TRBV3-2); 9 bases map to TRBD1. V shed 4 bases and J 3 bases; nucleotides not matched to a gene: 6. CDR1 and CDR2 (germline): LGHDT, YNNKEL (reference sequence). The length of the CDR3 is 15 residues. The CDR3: CASSLQGARDTEAFF. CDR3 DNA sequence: TGTGCCAGCAGCCTACAGGGGGCAAGGGACACTGAAGCTTTCTTT.

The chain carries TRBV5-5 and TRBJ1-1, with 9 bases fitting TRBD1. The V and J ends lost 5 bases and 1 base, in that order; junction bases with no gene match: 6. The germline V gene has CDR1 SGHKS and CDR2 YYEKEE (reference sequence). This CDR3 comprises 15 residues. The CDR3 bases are TGTGCCAGCAGTCGACAGGGGGGTCAGAACACTGAAGCTTTCTTT. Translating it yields CASSRQGGQNTEAFF.

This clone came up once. The CDR3 loop is CASSLEGAYEQYF. In nucleotides, the CDR3 is TGTGCCAGCAGCTTAGAGGGGGCCTACGAGCAGTACTTC. This rearrangement joins TRBV7-9 to TRBJ2-7; D is perhaps TRBD1 (6 bases). V was cut by 1 base and J by 2 bases, with 6 bases left in between. This CDR3 spans 13 amino acids. The germline V gene encodes CDR1 SEHNR and CDR2 FQNEAQ (reference sequence). Looking up the rest from reference TRBV7-9 and TRBJ2-7 gives the full variable domain: DTGVSQNPRHKITKRGQNVTFRCDPISEHNRLYWYRQTLGQGPEFLTYFQNEAQLEKSRLLSDRFSAERPKGSFSTLEIQRTEQGDSAMYLCASSLEGAYEQYFGPGTRLTVT.

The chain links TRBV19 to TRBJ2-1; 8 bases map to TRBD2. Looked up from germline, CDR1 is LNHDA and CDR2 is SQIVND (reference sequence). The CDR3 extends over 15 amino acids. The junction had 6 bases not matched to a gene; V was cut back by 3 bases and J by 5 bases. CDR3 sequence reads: CASSILAGRNNEQFF. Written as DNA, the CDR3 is TGTGCCAGTAGTATTTTAGCGGGAAGAAACAATGAGCAGTTCTTC. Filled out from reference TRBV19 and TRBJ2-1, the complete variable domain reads DGGITQSPKYLFRKEGQNVTLSCEQNLNHDAMYWYRQDPGQGLRLIYYSQIVNDFQKGDIAEGYSVSREKKESFPLTVTSAQKNPTAFYLCASSILAGRNNEQFFGPGTRLTVL.

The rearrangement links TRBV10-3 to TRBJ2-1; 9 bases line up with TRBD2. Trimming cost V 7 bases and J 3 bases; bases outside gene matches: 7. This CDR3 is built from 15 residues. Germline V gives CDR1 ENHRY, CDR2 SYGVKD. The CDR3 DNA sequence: TGTGCCATCAAGGCGGGGGGGGCTGACTACAATGAGCAGTTCTTC. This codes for CAIKAGGADYNEQFF.

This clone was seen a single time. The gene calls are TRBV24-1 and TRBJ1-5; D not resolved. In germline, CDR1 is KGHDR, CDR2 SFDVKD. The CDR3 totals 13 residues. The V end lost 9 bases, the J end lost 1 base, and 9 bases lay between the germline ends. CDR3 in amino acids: CATSGRSNQPQHF. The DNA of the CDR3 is TGTGCCACCTCCGGCAGGAGCAATCAGCCCCAGCATTTT.

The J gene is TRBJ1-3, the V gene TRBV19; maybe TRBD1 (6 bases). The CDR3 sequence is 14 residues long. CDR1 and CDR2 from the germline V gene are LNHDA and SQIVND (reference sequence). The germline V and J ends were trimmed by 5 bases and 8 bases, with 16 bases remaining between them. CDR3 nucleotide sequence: TGTGCCAGTAGTGCCCCGGACAGAAGGCACACCATATATTTT. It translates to CASSAPDRRHTIYF.

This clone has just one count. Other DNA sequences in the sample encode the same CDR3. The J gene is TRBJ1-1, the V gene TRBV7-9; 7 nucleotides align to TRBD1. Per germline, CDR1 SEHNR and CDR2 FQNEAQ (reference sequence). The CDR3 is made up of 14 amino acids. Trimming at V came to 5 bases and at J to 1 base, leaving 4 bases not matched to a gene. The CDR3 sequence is CASSPWTGNTEAFF. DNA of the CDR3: TGTGCCAGCAGCCCCTGGACAGGGAACACTGAAGCTTTCTTT.

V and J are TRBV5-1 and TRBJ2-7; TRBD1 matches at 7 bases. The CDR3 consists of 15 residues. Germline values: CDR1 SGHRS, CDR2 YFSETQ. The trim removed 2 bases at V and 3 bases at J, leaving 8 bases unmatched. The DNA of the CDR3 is TGCGCCAGCAGCTTAACAGGGGTCGAGGGCTACGAGCAGTACTTC. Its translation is CASSLTGVEGYEQYF.

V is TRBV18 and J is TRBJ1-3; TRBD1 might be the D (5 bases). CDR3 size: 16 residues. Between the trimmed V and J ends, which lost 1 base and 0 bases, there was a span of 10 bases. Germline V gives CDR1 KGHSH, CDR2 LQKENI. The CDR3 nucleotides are TGTGCCAGCTCACCACGTGGGGGACTCTCTGGAAACACCATATATTTT. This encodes CASSPRGGLSGNTIYF.

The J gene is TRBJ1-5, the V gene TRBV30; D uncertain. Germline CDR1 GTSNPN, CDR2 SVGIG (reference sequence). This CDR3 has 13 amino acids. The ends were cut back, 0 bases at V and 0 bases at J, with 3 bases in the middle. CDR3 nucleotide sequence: TGTGCCTGGAGTGTTATTAGCAATCAGCCCCAGCATTTT. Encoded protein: CAWSVISNQPQHF.

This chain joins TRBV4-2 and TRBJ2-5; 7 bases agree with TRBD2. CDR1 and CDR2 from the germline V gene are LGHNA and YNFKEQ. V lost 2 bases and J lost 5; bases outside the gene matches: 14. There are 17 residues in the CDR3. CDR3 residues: CASSQLSDLMGGETQYF. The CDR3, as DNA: TGTGCCAGCAGCCAACTTAGCGACCTAATGGGGGGGGAGACCCAGTACTTC.

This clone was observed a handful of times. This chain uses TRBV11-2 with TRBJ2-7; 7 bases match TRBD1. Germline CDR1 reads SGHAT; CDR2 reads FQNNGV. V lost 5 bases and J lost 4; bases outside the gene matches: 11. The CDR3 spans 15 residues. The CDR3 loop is CASSTPRTGEYEQYF. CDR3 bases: TGTGCCAGCAGCACCCCAAGGACAGGTGAATACGAGCAGTACTTC.

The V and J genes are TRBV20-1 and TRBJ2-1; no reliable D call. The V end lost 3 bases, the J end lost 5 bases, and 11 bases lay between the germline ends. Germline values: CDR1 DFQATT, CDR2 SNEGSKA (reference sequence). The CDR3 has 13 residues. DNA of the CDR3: TGCAGTGCTAGTTGGCAGGATCACAATGAGCAGTTCTTC. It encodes CSASWQDHNEQFF.

The CDR3 reads CASSLASGEGGYGYTF. The CDR3 DNA reads as TGCGCCAGCAGCTTGGCCTCGGGAGAGGGTGGCTATGGCTACACCTTC. This rearrangement joins TRBV5-1 to TRBJ1-2; D is ambiguous. The V end was cut by 0 bases, the J end by 4 bases, with 16 bases between. Germline-derived CDR1 and CDR2 are SGHRS and YFSETQ. The CDR3 extends over 16 amino acids.

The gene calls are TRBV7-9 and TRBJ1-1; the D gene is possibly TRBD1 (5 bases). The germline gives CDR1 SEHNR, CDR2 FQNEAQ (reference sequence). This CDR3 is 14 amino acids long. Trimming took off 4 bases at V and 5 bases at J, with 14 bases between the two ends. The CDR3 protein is CASSSRGGKTEAFF. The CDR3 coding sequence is TGTGCCAGCAGCTCCCGGGGGGGGAAGACTGAAGCTTTCTTT.

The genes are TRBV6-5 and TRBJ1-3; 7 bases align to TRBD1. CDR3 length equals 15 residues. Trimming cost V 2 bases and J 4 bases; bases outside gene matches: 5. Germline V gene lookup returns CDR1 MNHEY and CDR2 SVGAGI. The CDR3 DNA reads TGTGCCAGCAGTTACGACAGGGCGGCGGGAAACACCATATATTTT. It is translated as CASSYDRAAGNTIYF.

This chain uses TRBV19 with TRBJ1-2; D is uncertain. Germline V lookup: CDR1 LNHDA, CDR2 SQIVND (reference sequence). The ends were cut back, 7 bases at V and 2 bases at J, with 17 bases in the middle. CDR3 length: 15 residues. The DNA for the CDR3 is TGTGCCAGTACTTCTTACAGAGATGCGAACTATGGCTACACCTTC. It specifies CASTSYRDANYGYTF.

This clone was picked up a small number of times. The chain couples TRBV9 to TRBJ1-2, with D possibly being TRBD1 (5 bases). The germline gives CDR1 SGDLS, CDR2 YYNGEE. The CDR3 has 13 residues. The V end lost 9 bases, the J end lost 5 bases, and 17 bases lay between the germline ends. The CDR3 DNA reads TGTGCCACTTCGGACGGGGGAGGATATGGCTACACCTTC. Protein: CATSDGGGYGYTF. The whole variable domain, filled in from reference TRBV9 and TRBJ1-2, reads DSGVTQTPKHLITATGQRVTLRCSPRSGDLSVYWYQQSLDQGLQFLIQYYNGEERAKGNILERFSAQQFPDLHSELNLSSLELGDSALYFCATSDGGGYGYTFGSGTRLTVV.

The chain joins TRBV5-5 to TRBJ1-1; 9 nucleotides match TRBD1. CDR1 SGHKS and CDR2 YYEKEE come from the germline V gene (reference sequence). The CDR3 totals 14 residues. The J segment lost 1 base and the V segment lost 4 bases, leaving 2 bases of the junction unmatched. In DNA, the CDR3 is TGTGCCAGCAGCCGACAGGGGGAGAACACTGAAGCTTTCTTT. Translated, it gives CASSRQGENTEAFF.

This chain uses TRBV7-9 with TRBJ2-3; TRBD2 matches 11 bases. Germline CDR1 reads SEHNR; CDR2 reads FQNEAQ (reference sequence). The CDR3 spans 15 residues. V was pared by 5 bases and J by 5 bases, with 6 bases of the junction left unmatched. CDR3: CASSPLAGGGDTQYF. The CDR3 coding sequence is TGTGCCAGCAGCCCTCTAGCGGGAGGTGGAGATACGCAGTATTTT. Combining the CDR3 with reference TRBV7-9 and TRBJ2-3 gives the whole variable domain DTGVSQNPRHKITKRGQNVTFRCDPISEHNRLYWYRQTLGQGPEFLTYFQNEAQLEKSRLLSDRFSAERPKGSFSTLEIQRTEQGDSAMYLCASSPLAGGGDTQYFGPGTRLTVL.

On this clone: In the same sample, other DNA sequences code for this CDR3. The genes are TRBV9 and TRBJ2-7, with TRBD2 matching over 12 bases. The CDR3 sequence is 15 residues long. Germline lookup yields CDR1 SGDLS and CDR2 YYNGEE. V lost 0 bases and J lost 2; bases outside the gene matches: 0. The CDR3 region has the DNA TGTGCCAGCAGCGTAGGGACTAGCGGGACCTACGAGCAGTACTTC. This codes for CASSVGTSGTYEQYF.

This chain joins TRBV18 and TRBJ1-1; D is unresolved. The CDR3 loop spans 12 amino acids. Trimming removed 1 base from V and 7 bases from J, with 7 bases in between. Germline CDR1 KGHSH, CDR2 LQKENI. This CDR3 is CASSPRTDEAFF. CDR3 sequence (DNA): TGTGCCAGCTCACCACGGACTGATGAAGCTTTCTTT.

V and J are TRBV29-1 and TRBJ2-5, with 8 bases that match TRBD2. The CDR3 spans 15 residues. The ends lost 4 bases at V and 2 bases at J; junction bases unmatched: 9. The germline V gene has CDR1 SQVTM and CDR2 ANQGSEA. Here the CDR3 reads CSVAPVAGQQETQYF. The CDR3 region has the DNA TGCAGCGTTGCTCCGGTAGCGGGGCAGCAAGAGACCCAGTACTTC.

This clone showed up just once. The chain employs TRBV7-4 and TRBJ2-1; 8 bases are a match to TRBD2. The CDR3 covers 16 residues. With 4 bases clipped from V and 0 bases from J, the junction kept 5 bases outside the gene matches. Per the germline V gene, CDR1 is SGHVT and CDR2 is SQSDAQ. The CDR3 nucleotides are TGTGCCAGCAGCTCTTATAGCGGGATCTCCTACAATGAGCAGTTCTTC. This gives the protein CASSSYSGISYNEQFF.